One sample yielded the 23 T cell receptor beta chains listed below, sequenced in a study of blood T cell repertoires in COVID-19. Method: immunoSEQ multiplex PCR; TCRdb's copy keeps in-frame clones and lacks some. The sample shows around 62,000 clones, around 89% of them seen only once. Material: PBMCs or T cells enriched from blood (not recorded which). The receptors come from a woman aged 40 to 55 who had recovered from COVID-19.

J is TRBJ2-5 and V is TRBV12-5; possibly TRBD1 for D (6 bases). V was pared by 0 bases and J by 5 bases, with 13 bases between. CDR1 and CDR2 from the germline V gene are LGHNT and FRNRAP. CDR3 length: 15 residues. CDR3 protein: CASGLVLRGEETQYF. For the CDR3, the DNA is TGTGCTAGTGGTTTGGTACTCAGGGGAGAGGAGACCCAGTACTTC.

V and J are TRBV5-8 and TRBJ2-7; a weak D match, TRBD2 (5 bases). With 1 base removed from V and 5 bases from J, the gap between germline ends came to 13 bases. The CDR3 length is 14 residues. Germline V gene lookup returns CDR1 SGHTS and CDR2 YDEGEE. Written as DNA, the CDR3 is TGTGCCAGCAGCTTGTTATTAGCGCGAGACGAGCAGTACTTC. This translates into CASSLLLARDEQYF.

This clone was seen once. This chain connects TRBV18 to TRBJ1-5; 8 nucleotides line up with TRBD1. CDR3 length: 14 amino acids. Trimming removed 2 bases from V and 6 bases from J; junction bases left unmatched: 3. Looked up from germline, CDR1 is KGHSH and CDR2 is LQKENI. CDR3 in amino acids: CASSPEQGGQPQHF. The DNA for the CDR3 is TGTGCCAGCTCACCAGAACAGGGGGGTCAGCCCCAGCATTTT.

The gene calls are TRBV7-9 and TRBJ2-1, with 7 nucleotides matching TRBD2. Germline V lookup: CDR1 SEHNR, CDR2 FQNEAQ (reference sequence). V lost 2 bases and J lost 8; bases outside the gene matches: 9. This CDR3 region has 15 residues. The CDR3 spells CASSLRAGYNDEQFF. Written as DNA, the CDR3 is TGTGCCAGCAGCTTAAGAGCGGGGTACAATGATGAGCAGTTCTTC.

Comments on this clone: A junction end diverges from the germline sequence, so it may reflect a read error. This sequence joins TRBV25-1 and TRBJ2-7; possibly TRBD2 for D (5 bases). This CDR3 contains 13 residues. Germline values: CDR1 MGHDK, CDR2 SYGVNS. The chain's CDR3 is CASREHTDYAQYF. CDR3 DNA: TGTGCCAGCAGAGAACACACTGACTACGCGCAGTACTTC.

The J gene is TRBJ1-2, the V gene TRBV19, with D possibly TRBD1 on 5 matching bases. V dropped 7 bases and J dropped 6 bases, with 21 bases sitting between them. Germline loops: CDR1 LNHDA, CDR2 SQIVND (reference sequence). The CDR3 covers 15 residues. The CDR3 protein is CASMPTQPTGDGYTF. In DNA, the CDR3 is TGTGCCAGTATGCCGACCCAACCAACGGGGGATGGCTACACCTTC. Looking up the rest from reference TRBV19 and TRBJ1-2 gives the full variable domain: DGGITQSPKYLFRKEGQNVTLSCEQNLNHDAMYWYRQDPGQGLRLIYYSQIVNDFQKGDIAEGYSVSREKKESFPLTVTSAQKNPTAFYLCASMPTQPTGDGYTFGSGTRLTVV.

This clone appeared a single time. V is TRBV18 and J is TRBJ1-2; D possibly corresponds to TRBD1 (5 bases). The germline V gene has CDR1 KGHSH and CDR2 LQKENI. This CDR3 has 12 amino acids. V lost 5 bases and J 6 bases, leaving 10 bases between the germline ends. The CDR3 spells CASSGGTHGYTF. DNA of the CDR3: TGTGCCAGCTCAGGGGGGACCCATGGCTACACCTTC.

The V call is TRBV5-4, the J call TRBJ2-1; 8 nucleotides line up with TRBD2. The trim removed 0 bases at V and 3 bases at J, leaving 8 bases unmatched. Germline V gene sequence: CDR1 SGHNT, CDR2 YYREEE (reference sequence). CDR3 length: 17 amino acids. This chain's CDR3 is CASSLGTSLLGYNEQFF. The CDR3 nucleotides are TGTGCCAGCAGCTTGGGGACTAGCCTCCTGGGCTACAATGAGCAGTTCTTC.

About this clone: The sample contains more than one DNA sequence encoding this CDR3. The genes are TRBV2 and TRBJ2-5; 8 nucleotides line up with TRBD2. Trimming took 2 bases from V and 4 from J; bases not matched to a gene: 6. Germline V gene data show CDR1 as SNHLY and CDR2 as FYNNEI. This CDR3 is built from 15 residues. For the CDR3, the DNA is TGTGCCAGCAGTGAAATACGGGGGGGCGGAGAGACCCAGTACTTC. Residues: CASSEIRGGGETQYF. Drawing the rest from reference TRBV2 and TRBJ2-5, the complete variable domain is EPEVTQTPSHQVTQMGQEVILRCVPISNHLYFYWYRQILGQKVEFLVSFYNNEISEKSEIFDDQFSVERPDGSNFTLKIRSTKLEDSAMYFCASSEIRGGGETQYFGPGTRLLVL.

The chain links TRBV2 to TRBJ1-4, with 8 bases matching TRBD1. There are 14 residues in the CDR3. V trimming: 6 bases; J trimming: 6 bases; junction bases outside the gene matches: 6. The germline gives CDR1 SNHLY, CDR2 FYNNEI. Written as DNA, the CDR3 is TGTGCCAGCAGACAACCAGGGGGCTATGAAAAACTGTTTTTT. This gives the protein CASRQPGGYEKLFF.

The CDR3 spells CASRGQGSEKLFF. DNA for the CDR3: TGCGCCAGCAGAGGACAGGGTAGTGAAAAACTGTTTTTT. The chain uses TRBV4-1 and TRBJ1-4, with 8 bases that match TRBD1. The length of the CDR3 is 13 residues. Trimming took 6 bases from V and 7 from J; bases not matched to a gene: 4. The germline V gene has CDR1 MGHRA and CDR2 YSYEKL.

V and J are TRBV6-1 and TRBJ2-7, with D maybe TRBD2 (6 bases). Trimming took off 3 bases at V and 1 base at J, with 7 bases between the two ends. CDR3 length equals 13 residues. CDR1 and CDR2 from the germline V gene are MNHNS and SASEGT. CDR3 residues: CASSDGGSYEQYF. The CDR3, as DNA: TGTGCCAGCAGTGATGGAGGGTCCTACGAGCAGTACTTC.

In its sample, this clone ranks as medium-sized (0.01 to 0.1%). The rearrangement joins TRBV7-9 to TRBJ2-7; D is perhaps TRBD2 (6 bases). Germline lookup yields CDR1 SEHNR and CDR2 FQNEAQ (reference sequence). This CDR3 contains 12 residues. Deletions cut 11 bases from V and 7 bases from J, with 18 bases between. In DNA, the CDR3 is TGTGCCGGGTGGGACTCATCAGGAGAGCAGTACTTC. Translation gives CAGWDSSGEQYF.

The DNA of the CDR3 is TGTGCCAGCGCCGCTAAAGGGGCTCAGCCCCAGCATTTT. It yields the protein CASAAKGAQPQHF. The chain recombines TRBV6-5 with TRBJ1-5; tentative D call: TRBD1 (5 bases). The V and J ends lost 8 bases and 6 bases respectively, with 14 bases between them. This CDR3 is 13 amino acids long. Germline CDR1 and CDR2: MNHEY and SVGAGI.

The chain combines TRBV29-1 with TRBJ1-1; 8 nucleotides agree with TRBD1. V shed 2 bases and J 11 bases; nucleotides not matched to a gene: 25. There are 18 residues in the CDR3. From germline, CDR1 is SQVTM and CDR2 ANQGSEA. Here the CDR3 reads CSVESGVRDRGDLRMAFF. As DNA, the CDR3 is TGCAGCGTTGAATCTGGGGTTCGTGACAGGGGCGACTTGAGGATGGCTTTCTTT.

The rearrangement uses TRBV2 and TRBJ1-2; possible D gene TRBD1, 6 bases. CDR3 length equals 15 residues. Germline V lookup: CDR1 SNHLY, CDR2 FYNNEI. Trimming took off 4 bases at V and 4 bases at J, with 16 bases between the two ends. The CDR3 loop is CASSAKPGQVYGYTF. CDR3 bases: TGTGCCAGCAGTGCTAAACCGGGACAAGTCTATGGCTACACCTTC. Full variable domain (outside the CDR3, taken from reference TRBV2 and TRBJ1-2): EPEVTQTPSHQVTQMGQEVILRCVPISNHLYFYWYRQILGQKVEFLVSFYNNEISEKSEIFDDQFSVERPDGSNFTLKIRSTKLEDSAMYFCASSAKPGQVYGYTFGSGTRLTVV.

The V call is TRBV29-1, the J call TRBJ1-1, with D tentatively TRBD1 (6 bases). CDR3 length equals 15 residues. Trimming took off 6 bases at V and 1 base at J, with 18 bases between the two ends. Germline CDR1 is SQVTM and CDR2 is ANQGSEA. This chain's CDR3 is CSVVRGAGTNTEAFF. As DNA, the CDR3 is TGCAGCGTAGTCCGGGGGGCAGGGACGAACACTGAAGCTTTCTTT.

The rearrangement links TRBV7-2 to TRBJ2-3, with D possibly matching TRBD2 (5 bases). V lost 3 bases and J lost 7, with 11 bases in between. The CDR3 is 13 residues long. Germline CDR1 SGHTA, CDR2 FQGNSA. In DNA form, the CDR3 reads TGTGCCAGCAGCTTCCAGAAGCGGTATACGCAGTATTTT. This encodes CASSFQKRYTQYF.

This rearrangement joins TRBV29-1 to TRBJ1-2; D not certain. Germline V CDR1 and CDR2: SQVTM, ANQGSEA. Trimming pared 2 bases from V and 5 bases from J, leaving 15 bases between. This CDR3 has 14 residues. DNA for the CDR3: TGCAGCGTTGAACCCGCGACCGGGAGATATGGCTACACCTTC. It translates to CSVEPATGRYGYTF.

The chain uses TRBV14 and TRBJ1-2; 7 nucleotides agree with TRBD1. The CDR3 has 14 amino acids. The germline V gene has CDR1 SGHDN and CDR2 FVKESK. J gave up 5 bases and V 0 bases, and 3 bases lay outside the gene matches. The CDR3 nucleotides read TGTGCCAGCAGCCAAGAGGGGACAGTTTATGGCTACACCTTC. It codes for CASSQEGTVYGYTF.

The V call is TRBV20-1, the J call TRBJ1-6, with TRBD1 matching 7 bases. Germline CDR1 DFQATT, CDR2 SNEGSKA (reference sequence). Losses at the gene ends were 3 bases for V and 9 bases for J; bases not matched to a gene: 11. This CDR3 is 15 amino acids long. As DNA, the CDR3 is TGCAGTGCTAGTTCGGGGCAGGGGGTTGGTTCACCCCTCCACTTT. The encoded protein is CSASSGQGVGSPLHF.

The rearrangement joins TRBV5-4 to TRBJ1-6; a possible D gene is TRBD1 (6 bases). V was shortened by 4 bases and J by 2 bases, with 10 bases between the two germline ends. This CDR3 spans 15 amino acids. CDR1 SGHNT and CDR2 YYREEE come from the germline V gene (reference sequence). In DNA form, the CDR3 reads TGTGCCAGCAGCATACAGGGCACCTATAATTCACCCCTCCACTTT. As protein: CASSIQGTYNSPLHF.

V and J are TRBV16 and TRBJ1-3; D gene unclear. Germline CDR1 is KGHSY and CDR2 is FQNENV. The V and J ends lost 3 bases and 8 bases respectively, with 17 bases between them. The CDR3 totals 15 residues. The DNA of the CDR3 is TGTGCCAGCAGCCAGAGGCATCCAGCCGGGGACACCATATATTTT. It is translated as CASSQRHPAGDTIYF.